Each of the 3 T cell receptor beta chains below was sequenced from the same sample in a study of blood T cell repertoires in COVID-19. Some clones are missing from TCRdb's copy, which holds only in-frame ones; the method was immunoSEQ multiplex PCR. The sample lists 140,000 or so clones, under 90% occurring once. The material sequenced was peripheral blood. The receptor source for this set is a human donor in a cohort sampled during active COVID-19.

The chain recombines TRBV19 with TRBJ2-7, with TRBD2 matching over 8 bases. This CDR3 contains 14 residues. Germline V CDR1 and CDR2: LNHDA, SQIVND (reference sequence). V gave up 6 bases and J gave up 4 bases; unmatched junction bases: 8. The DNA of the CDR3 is TGTGCCAGTAGACGGGCGGGAGGTGAATACGAGCAGTACTTC. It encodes CASRRAGGEYEQYF.

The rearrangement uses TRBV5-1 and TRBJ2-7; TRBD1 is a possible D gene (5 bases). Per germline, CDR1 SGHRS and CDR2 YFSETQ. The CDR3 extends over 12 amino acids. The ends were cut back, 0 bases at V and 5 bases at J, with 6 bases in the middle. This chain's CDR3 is CASSLAGNEQYF. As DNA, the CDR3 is TGCGCCAGCAGCTTGGCAGGGAACGAGCAGTACTTC. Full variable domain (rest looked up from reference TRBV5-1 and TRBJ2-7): KAGVTQTPRYLIKTRGQQVTLSCSPISGHRSVSWYQQTPGQGLQFLFEYFSETQRNKGNFPGRFSGRQFSNSRSEMNVSTLELGDSALYLCASSLAGNEQYFGPGTRLTVT.

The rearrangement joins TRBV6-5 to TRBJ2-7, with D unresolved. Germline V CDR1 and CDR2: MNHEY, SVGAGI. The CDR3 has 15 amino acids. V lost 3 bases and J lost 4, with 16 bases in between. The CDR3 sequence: CASSYNPTVKYEQYF. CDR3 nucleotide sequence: TGTGCCAGCAGTTATAATCCCACAGTTAAATACGAGCAGTACTTC.